The present T cell receptor beta chain was sequenced within a study of blood T cell repertoires in COVID-19. Study details: The cDNA or gDNA used as material had been derived from T cells, B-cell-depleted T cells, or PBMCs.

Per the original data handling: Amplification from reference gene primers served as the basis for estimated nucleated cell counts. Profiled with immunoSEQ multiplex PCR; TCRdb holds only in-frame clones, not every one. V and J calls and clone size follow that table, whereas D and trimming were derived from the DNA. The sample lists approximately 100,000 clones, about 91% occurring once. The germline V gene has CDR1 SEHNR and CDR2 FQNEAQ (reference sequence). V trimming: 5 bases; J trimming: 2 bases; junction bases outside the gene matches: 14. The CDR3 totals 19 residues. The chain recombines TRBV7-9 with TRBJ2-7; 14 bases match TRBD2. The receptor's source is a human donor in a cohort sampled during active COVID-19. Sequenced input: peripheral blood. The CDR3 coding sequence is TGTGCCAGCAGCCCCCGAATGACTAGCGGGGGGGCCCAGACCTACGAGCAGTACTTC. Protein product: CASSPRMTSGGAQTYEQYF.